The sample holds a few counts of the clone carrying this T cell receptor beta chain. Its specificity is unknown. This sample is part of a study of CD8 T cells in ankylosing spondylitis. Study results and caveats: Characteristic, it appeared, of ankylosing spondylitis blood was a TCR beta motif of roughly eight highly homologous variants.

This CDR3 comprises 17 residues. CDR1 and CDR2 from the germline V gene are SGHRS and YFSETQ. Trimming cost V 4 bases and J 0 bases, with 19 bases left between them. Using its own MiXCR run on the 5' RACE reads, TCRdb lists one record per CDR3 protein. The repertoire has about 540,000 distinct CDR3 sequences, roughly 13% of them found once; the top ten carry approximately 6.2%. V gene TRBV5-1 combines with J gene TRBJ1-2, with D hard to call. The sequenced sample was blood, either unsorted or a sorted T cell fraction (not recorded which). The TCR originated in a male donor with ankylosing spondylitis. The CDR3 loop reads CASSPMQNSPSNYGYTF. CDR3 nucleotides: TGCGCCAGCAGCCCCATGCAGAACAGCCCATCTAACTATGGCTACACCTTC.